The 25 T cell receptor beta chains listed next were all sequenced from one sample in a study of T cells after yellow fever vaccination. TCRdb re-called the 5' RACE reads with MiXCR, one entry per CDR3 protein. The table shows about 430,000 distinct CDR3 sequences, with around 20% occurring only once. The sample consisted of PBMCs, taken before the yellow fever booster vaccination. The receptors shown here come from a man aged 18 to 29 who received the YFV17D yellow fever vaccine.

This clonotype was detected many times. V gene TRBV7-2 combines with J gene TRBJ1-4; D is uncertain. The CDR3 sequence is 17 residues long. The V gene's germline CDR1 is SGHTA and CDR2 FQGNSA. V was trimmed by 1 base and J by 7 bases, leaving 19 bases between them. The CDR3 nucleotides read TGTGCCAGCAGCTTAGGTCTTGGAGGAGGATCTAGTGAAAAACTGTTTTTT. This translates into CASSLGLGGGSSEKLFF.

This clonotype has a count of ten or more. The CDR3 loop reads CASSASLRLAGKETQYF. CDR3 in DNA: TGCGCCAGCAGCGCCTCCCTCAGACTAGCGGGGAAAGAGACCCAGTACTTC. The rearrangement links TRBV5-1 to TRBJ2-5; 11 positions match TRBD2. CDR1 is SGHRS and CDR2 is YFSETQ in the germline V gene. The CDR3 totals 17 residues. After removal of 4 bases from V and 3 bases from J, the junction contained 11 bases not matched to a gene.

This clonotype showed up just a few times. V usage is TRBV20-1 and J usage is TRBJ2-5, with a weak D call TRBD1 (6 bases). The CDR3 is 12 amino acids. V gave up 3 bases and J gave up 5 bases, with 10 bases separating them. Germline V gene sequence: CDR1 DFQATT, CDR2 SNEGSKA (reference sequence). The CDR3 region is CSARDRRETQYF. The CDR3 region has the DNA TGCAGTGCTAGGGACAGAAGGGAGACCCAGTACTTC.

This clonotype was seen a few times. The V gene is TRBV12-3 or TRBV12-4, the J gene TRBJ1-5; D not certain. The V gene lost 8 bases and the J gene lost 5 bases, with 10 bases spanning the gap. This CDR3 is 12 amino acids long. The chain's CDR3 is CASRDTHQPQHF. The CDR3 DNA sequence: TGTGCCAGCCGCGACACCCATCAGCCCCAGCATTTT.

This chain joins TRBV28 and TRBJ1-2; the D is unclear. With 7 bases removed from V and 3 bases from J, the gap between germline ends came to 15 bases. This CDR3 has 14 residues. Looked up from germline, CDR1 is MDHEN and CDR2 is SYDVKM. CDR3 in DNA: TGTGCCAGCAACCCTAAGGGAATAGACTATGGCTACACCTTC. It translates to CASNPKGIDYGYTF.

This clonotype was recorded at least ten times. The J gene is TRBJ2-1, the V gene TRBV18; 14 bases agree with TRBD2. The CDR3 sequence is 17 residues long. The V gene end was trimmed by 3 bases and the J gene end by 3 bases; junction bases not matched to a gene: 4. Germline values: CDR1 KGHSH, CDR2 LQKENI. The CDR3 DNA sequence: TGTGCCAGCTCACCGACTAGCGGGGGGGCAATCTACAATGAGCAGTTCTTC. It is translated as CASSPTSGGAIYNEQFF.

The chain combines TRBV7-3 with TRBJ2-1; 7 positions match TRBD1. The germline V gene has CDR1 SGHTA and CDR2 FQGTGA. The CDR3 covers 16 residues. The V segment lost 5 bases and the J segment 5 bases; nucleotides outside the gene matches: 12. In DNA, the CDR3 is TGTGCCAGCAGCCCAAAACCCGACAGGGATCACAATGAGCAGTTCTTC. Its protein product is CASSPKPDRDHNEQFF.

This clonotype was detected only a few times. The CDR3 loop is CASSLRDRGMSEAFF. CDR3 DNA: TGCGCCAGCAGCTTGAGGGACAGGGGTATGTCTGAAGCTTTCTTT. The chain joins TRBV5-1 to TRBJ1-1; the match to TRBD1 covers 10 bases. With V trimmed by 1 base and J by 6 bases, 6 bases remained unmatched. Germline lookup yields CDR1 SGHRS and CDR2 YFSETQ. This CDR3 region has 15 residues.

The chain links TRBV6-1 to TRBJ2-7; D could derive from TRBD1 or TRBD2 (5 bases each). V was pared by 2 bases and J by 0 bases, with 11 bases between. Germline-derived CDR1 and CDR2 are MNHNS and SASEGT. The CDR3 runs to 15 residues. In DNA form, the CDR3 reads TGTGCCAGCAGTGAATTGAGGGGCTCCTCCTACGAGCAGTACGTC. Its protein is CASSELRGSSYEQYV.

The chain employs TRBV27 and TRBJ2-1, with 12 bases matching TRBD2. The germline V gene encodes CDR1 MNHEY and CDR2 SMNVEV (reference sequence). With 2 bases clipped from V and 8 bases from J, the junction kept 4 bases outside the gene matches. The CDR3 loop spans 15 amino acids. In nucleotides, the CDR3 is TGTGCCAGCAGTTTACTAGCGGGGGGGCCCTATGAGCAGTTCTTC. This gives the protein CASSLLAGGPYEQFF.

This clonotype was seen only a few times. The V and J genes are TRBV20-1 and TRBJ2-7, with TRBD2 matching over 7 bases. J lost 2 bases, V lost 6 bases, and 7 bases had no gene match. Germline-derived CDR1 and CDR2 are DFQATT and SNEGSKA (reference sequence). The CDR3 runs to 13 residues. CDR3 DNA: TGCAGTGCCAGCCCCGGGGGGACCTACGAGCAGTACTTC. It yields the protein CSASPGGTYEQYF.

This clonotype was detected a few times. The chain is built from TRBV19 and TRBJ1-1; unclear D gene. The CDR3 length is 13 residues. The germline gives CDR1 LNHDA, CDR2 SQIVND (reference sequence). V lost 2 bases and J 2 bases, leaving 6 bases between the germline ends. This CDR3 is CASSIRTNTEAFF. The CDR3 DNA is TGTGCCAGTAGTATACGGACCAACACTGAAGCTTTCTTT. Together with reference TRBV19 and TRBJ1-1, the CDR3 gives the full variable domain: DGGITQSPKYLFRKEGQNVTLSCEQNLNHDAMYWYRQDPGQGLRLIYYSQIVNDFQKGDIAEGYSVSREKKESFPLTVTSAQKNPTAFYLCASSIRTNTEAFFGQGTRLTVV.

There are a few counts of this clonotype. This chain links TRBV4-3 with TRBJ2-2; 8 bases are a match to TRBD2. With 5 bases clipped from V and 1 base from J, the junction kept 9 bases outside the gene matches. The CDR3 is 17 residues long. Germline V gives CDR1 LGHNA, CDR2 YSLEER. In DNA, the CDR3 is TGCGCCAGCAGCGGTCGGGGGGGCCTATTGAACACCGGGGAGCTGTTTTTT. Amino acids: CASSGRGGLLNTGELFF.

This clonotype has just a few counts. J is TRBJ1-2 and V is TRBV12-3 or TRBV12-4; 7 bases match TRBD1. Unmatched junction bases numbered 11, after V lost 6 bases and J lost 4 bases. The CDR3 consists of 15 residues. The CDR3 reads CASSPGGQTLYGYTF. CDR3 coding DNA: TGTGCCAGCAGCCCCGGGGGACAGACCCTCTATGGCTACACCTTC.

The chain is built from TRBV7-2 and TRBJ1-5, with D unclear. The length of the CDR3 is 15 residues. The germline V gene has CDR1 SGHTA and CDR2 FQGNSA. V was shortened by 3 bases and J by 4 bases, with 13 bases between the two germline ends. The CDR3 nucleotides are TGTGCCAGCAGCTTGGTTGTAGGAGGGAATCAGCCCCAGCATTTT. Its protein is CASSLVVGGNQPQHF.

The gene calls are TRBV6-1 and TRBJ2-3; D is possibly TRBD2 (6 bases). The germline V and J ends were trimmed by 6 bases and 4 bases, with 11 bases remaining between them. The CDR3 spans 13 residues. Germline V gene data show CDR1 as MNHNS and CDR2 as SASEGT. The CDR3 bases are TGTGCCAGCAGCGGGGAGGTGGCAGATACGCAGTATTTT. This translates into CASSGEVADTQYF.

This chain connects TRBV29-1 to TRBJ2-3, with 9 positions matching TRBD2. Germline values: CDR1 SQVTM, CDR2 ANQGSEA. The V segment lost 1 base and the J segment 6 bases; nucleotides outside the gene matches: 5. The CDR3 totals 14 residues. The CDR3 sequence: CSVEGGSGGDTQYF. CDR3 coding DNA: TGCAGCGTTGAAGGGGGAAGCGGGGGGGATACGCAGTATTTT.

This clonotype was detected only a few times. V is TRBV7-3 and J is TRBJ1-1; D is possibly TRBD1 (5 bases). V was pared by 1 base and J by 2 bases, with 11 bases between. CDR1 is SGHTA and CDR2 is FQGTGA in the germline V gene. This CDR3 comprises 15 residues. CDR3 DNA sequence: TGTGCCAGCAGCTTAAATTGGGACTTTAACACTGAAGCTTTCTTT. Its protein product is CASSLNWDFNTEAFF.

A note on this clonotype: This may arise from a read error, as a much more abundant clone is one base away. The chain links TRBV6-5 to TRBJ2-3; the D gene is possibly TRBD1 (6 bases). Germline V lookup: CDR1 MNHEY, CDR2 SVGAGI. This CDR3 is built from 13 residues. The CDR3 sequence: CASKRGILDTQDF. CDR3 bases: TGTGCCAGCAAAAGGGGGATTTTAGATACGCAGGATTTT.

This clonotype was seen ten or more times. The chain employs TRBV5-5 and TRBJ2-2; TRBD1 is a possible D gene (5 bases). V lost 0 bases and J 1 base, leaving 7 bases between the germline ends. The CDR3 runs to 15 residues. Germline V lookup: CDR1 SGHKS, CDR2 YYEKEE (reference sequence). For the CDR3, the DNA is TGTGCCAGCAGCTTGGTGGGGCTGAACACCGGGGAGCTGTTTTTT. Translated, it gives CASSLVGLNTGELFF.

The chain recombines TRBV27 with TRBJ1-4; D may be TRBD1 (6 bases). The CDR3 is made up of 14 amino acids. Trimming stripped 6 bases from V and 12 bases from J, with 20 bases between. Per the germline V gene, CDR1 is MNHEY and CDR2 is SMNVEV (reference sequence). The CDR3 reads CASRTGTPLAELFF. The CDR3 bases are TGTGCCAGCAGGACCGGGACACCGCTGGCGGAACTGTTTTTT.

There are a few counts of this clonotype. The chain joins TRBV11-2 to TRBJ2-1, with TRBD2 matching 13 bases. V gave up 4 bases and J gave up 4 bases; unmatched junction bases: 10. CDR1 is SGHAT, CDR2 FQNNGV, per germline. The CDR3 extends over 18 amino acids. CDR3 sequence: CASSWAPRGLAGYNEQFF. In DNA, the CDR3 is TGTGCCAGCAGCTGGGCACCGCGGGGACTAGCGGGGTACAATGAGCAGTTCTTC.

The chain links TRBV5-1 to TRBJ2-5; 13 bases align to TRBD2. V lost 0 bases to trimming and J lost 4 bases; unmatched junction nucleotides: 0. CDR1 is SGHRS and CDR2 is YFSETQ in the germline V gene. CDR3 length equals 15 residues. This chain's CDR3 is CASSLGTSGGETQYF. Written as DNA, the CDR3 is TGCGCCAGCAGCTTGGGGACTAGCGGGGGAGAGACCCAGTACTTC.

This clonotype was observed a handful of times. CDR3 nucleotides: TGTGCCAGCACCAGATCCGGGACTTCCTACAATGAGCAGTTCTTC. It codes for CASTRSGTSYNEQFF. The chain has TRBV7-9 and TRBJ2-1; weak D call: TRBD2 (6 bases). The CDR3 has 15 amino acids. CDR1 is SEHNR and CDR2 is FQNEAQ in the germline V gene (reference sequence). V was trimmed by 7 bases and J by 1 base, leaving 14 bases between them.

The chain carries TRBV20-1 and TRBJ2-7; TRBD1 agrees at 10 bases. The CDR3 spans 15 residues. CDR1 DFQATT and CDR2 SNEGSKA come from the germline V gene (reference sequence). Trimming removed 6 bases from V and 1 base from J; junction bases left unmatched: 9. DNA for the CDR3: TGCAGTGCCTTGGCGGGACAGGGGTTATCCTACGAGCAGTACTTC. Translating gives CSALAGQGLSYEQYF.